One and the same sample provided the 16 T cell receptor beta chains below, sequenced in a study of blood T cell repertoires in COVID-19 (TCRdb year 2020). The library relied on the immunoSEQ multiplex PCR assay. The immuneACCESS repertoire file appears here via TCRdb, limited to in-frame rearrangements. These files lack a portion of the clones; in checked studies, under half of the deficit traces to unresolved V genes, and the cause of the others is not known. A total of about 220,000 clones appear in this sample, roughly 87% of them only once. The biggest ten clones account for roughly 2% of the sample. The specimen sequenced was peripheral blood. The receptor source for this set is a man aged 35 to 55 with active or convalescent COVID-19.

The chain joins TRBV24-1 to TRBJ2-7, with D tentatively TRBD2 (6 bases). This CDR3 is 14 amino acids long. Germline-derived CDR1 and CDR2 are KGHDR and SFDVKD. The V and J ends lost 4 bases and 5 bases respectively, with 14 bases between them. CDR3 protein: CATSEGGVKDEQYF. DNA for the CDR3: TGTGCCACCAGTGAAGGAGGGGTTAAGGACGAGCAGTACTTC.

V gene TRBV2 combines with J gene TRBJ1-6; D is perhaps TRBD1 (6 bases). V shed 10 bases and J shed 8 bases, with 21 bases lying between them. The CDR3 contains 15 residues. Germline CDR1 reads SNHLY; CDR2 reads FYNNEI. The CDR3 region has the DNA TGTGCCATTTCAAAGCGGGAACAGGGAGATTCACCCCTCCACTTT. It yields the protein CAISKREQGDSPLHF.

The genes are TRBV6-5 and TRBJ2-3; weak D call: TRBD1 (6 bases). Germline values: CDR1 MNHEY, CDR2 SVGAGI. V shed 2 bases and J shed 4 bases, with 16 bases lying between them. This CDR3 has 16 residues. The CDR3 DNA follows: TGTGCCAGCAGTTACACTATTACAGGGACATCAGATACGCAGTATTTT. Encoded protein: CASSYTITGTSDTQYF.

The CDR3 DNA reads as TGTGCCAGCAGATCGACAGGGAATCAGCCCCAGCATTTT. It specifies CASRSTGNQPQHF. This rearrangement joins TRBV6-5 to TRBJ1-5, with TRBD1 matching 7 bases. CDR3 length equals 13 residues. From germline, CDR1 is MNHEY and CDR2 SVGAGI. The junction had 3 bases not matched to a gene; V was cut back by 6 bases and J by 4 bases.

The chain is built from TRBV7-2 and TRBJ1-2; D unresolved. Trimming cost V 0 bases and J 4 bases, with 9 bases left between them. This CDR3 contains 14 residues. Germline assignment: CDR1 SGHTA and CDR2 FQGNSA. As DNA, the CDR3 is TGTGCCAGCAGCTTAGCAGCAGGACTCTATGGCTACACCTTC. This gives the protein CASSLAAGLYGYTF.

A few counts support this clone. The chain employs TRBV27 and TRBJ1-4; TRBD1 aligns across 10 bases. The CDR3 spans 14 residues. V lost 8 bases to trimming and J lost 7 bases; unmatched junction nucleotides: 7. Germline V gene lookup returns CDR1 MNHEY and CDR2 SMNVEV (reference sequence). The CDR3 nucleotides read TGTGCCAGCCAAAGACAGGGGGCGGGTGAAAAACTGTTTTTT. This gives the protein CASQRQGAGEKLFF.

V and J are TRBV5-1 and TRBJ2-7; 8 bases are shared with TRBD1. Germline V gene data show CDR1 as SGHRS and CDR2 as YFSETQ. The length of the CDR3 is 14 residues. J lost 5 bases, V lost 6 bases, and 10 bases had no gene match. The CDR3 coding sequence is TGCGCCAGCAATATTCGGCAGGGGGCCAACGAGCAGTACTTC. Its translation: CASNIRQGANEQYF. Full variable domain (remainder filled in from reference TRBV5-1 and TRBJ2-7): KAGVTQTPRYLIKTRGQQVTLSCSPISGHRSVSWYQQTPGQGLQFLFEYFSETQRNKGNFPGRFSGRQFSNSRSEMNVSTLELGDSALYLCASNIRQGANEQYFGPGTRLTVT.

V usage is TRBV6-4 and J usage is TRBJ2-7, with 12 positions matching TRBD1. Germline loops: CDR1 MRHNA, CDR2 SNTAGT. This CDR3 has 16 amino acids. Trimming cost V 2 bases and J 6 bases; bases outside gene matches: 8. For the CDR3, the DNA is TGTGCCAGCAGTGACAACCCGGGACAGGGGGCTTCCGAGCAGTACTTC. Amino acids: CASSDNPGQGASEQYF.

CDR3 region: CASSRRQVKNTGELFF. Here the CDR3 DNA reads TGTGCCAGCAGCCGGAGACAGGTCAAGAACACCGGGGAGCTGTTTTTT. The chain recombines TRBV5-6 with TRBJ2-2, with D perhaps matching TRBD1 (6 bases). CDR3 length equals 16 residues. The germline gives CDR1 SGHDT, CDR2 YYEEEE. The V end was cut by 4 bases, the J end by 1 base, with 14 bases between.

This chain uses TRBV6-5 with TRBJ2-3; 9 bases align to TRBD1. Germline loops: CDR1 MNHEY, CDR2 SVGAGI. The V and J ends lost 4 bases and 8 bases, in that order; junction bases with no gene match: 10. The CDR3 consists of 15 residues. CDR3 sequence: CASSSTGGIKSTQYF. Here the CDR3 DNA reads TGTGCCAGCAGTTCGACAGGGGGTATTAAAAGTACGCAGTATTTT.

The chain joins TRBV18 to TRBJ2-1; D might be TRBD1 (5 bases). V lost 5 bases to trimming and J lost 10 bases, with 15 bases between them. CDR3 length equals 13 residues. Germline V gene lookup returns CDR1 KGHSH and CDR2 LQKENI. CDR3 sequence (DNA): TGTGCCAGCTCAGGGGAAGGGGCGGAGGAGCAGTTCTTC. Amino acid sequence: CASSGEGAEEQFF.

This chain links TRBV5-6 with TRBJ2-2; D is possibly TRBD1 (6 bases). Germline CDR1 is SGHDT and CDR2 is YYEEEE. V was pared by 4 bases and J by 0 bases, with 13 bases between. The CDR3 has 16 amino acids. The CDR3 spells CASSPLRTANTGELFF. DNA of the CDR3: TGTGCCAGCAGCCCCCTCAGGACAGCGAACACCGGGGAGCTGTTTTTT.

The count of this clone is one. The CDR3 reads CASSISQRGDTQYF. CDR3 bases: TGTGCCAGTAGTATTTCCCAGCGGGGGGATACGCAGTATTTT. The genes are TRBV19 and TRBJ2-3, with TRBD2 matching 8 bases. Germline trimming cut 3 bases from V and 6 bases from J; bases unmatched to any gene: 5. This CDR3 spans 14 amino acids. Looked up from germline, CDR1 is LNHDA and CDR2 is SQIVND (reference sequence). The whole variable domain, remainder taken from reference TRBV19 and TRBJ2-3, is DGGITQSPKYLFRKEGQNVTLSCEQNLNHDAMYWYRQDPGQGLRLIYYSQIVNDFQKGDIAEGYSVSREKKESFPLTVTSAQKNPTAFYLCASSISQRGDTQYFGPGTRLTVL.

This rearrangement joins TRBV30 to TRBJ2-2, with 10 bases matching TRBD2. V shed 5 bases, J shed 4 bases, and the junction held 7 bases outside the gene matches. The CDR3 length is 15 residues. The V gene's germline CDR1 is GTSNPN and CDR2 SVGIG (reference sequence). CDR3 DNA: TGTGCCTGGCTTCTAGCGGGGGACCCCACCGGGGAGCTGTTTTTT. Translated: CAWLLAGDPTGELFF.

The chain recombines TRBV30 with TRBJ2-7; the match to TRBD1 covers 9 bases. CDR1 and CDR2 (germline): GTSNPN, SVGIG (reference sequence). CDR3 length equals 15 residues. Trimming cost V 4 bases and J 3 bases; bases outside gene matches: 10. CDR3 amino acids: CAWNHIGTGLYEQYF. The CDR3 DNA reads as TGTGCCTGGAATCACATCGGGACAGGGCTCTACGAGCAGTACTTC.

A single count supports this clone. The V call is TRBV30, the J call TRBJ1-6; D gene ambiguous. Trimming removed 3 bases at V and 11 bases at J, with 14 bases between. This CDR3 has 13 residues. Germline V lookup: CDR1 GTSNPN, CDR2 SVGIG (reference sequence). CDR3 residues: CAWRSPEGPPLHF. The CDR3 region has the DNA TGTGCCTGGAGAAGCCCCGAGGGCCCACCCCTCCACTTT.